The 30 T cell receptor beta chains given below trace back to one sample, sequenced in a study of cytomegalovirus exposure and HLA in healthy donors listed by TCRdb under 2017. The protocol used for the library was the immunoSEQ multiplex PCR assay. For the multiplex PCR, a mixture combining 60 forward primers for TCR Vbeta segments and 13 reverse primers for TCR Jbeta segments was used. TCRdb obtained this table from immuneACCESS and retained in-frame rearrangements with V and J assigned. These tables miss some clones; where compared with another copy, unresolved V genes account for less than half of the shortfall, and the remainder is unexplained. The sample table records 150,000 to 180,000 clones; 80% of these occur just once. Approximately 5.6% of the sample comes from the top ten. The sample taken for sequencing was PBMCs. The receptors here all came from a middle-aged woman in good health and CMV-seropositive.

This clone was seen just once. The gene calls are TRBV15 and TRBJ2-1; 8 bases agree with TRBD1. This CDR3 comprises 15 residues. With 5 bases clipped from V and 1 base from J, the junction kept 4 bases outside the gene matches. Germline loops: CDR1 LNHNV, CDR2 YYDKDF (reference sequence). CDR3 nucleotides: TGTGCCACCAGCGGCAGGGGGCAATCCTACAATGAGCAGTTCTTC. This gives the protein CATSGRGQSYNEQFF.

The chain joins TRBV18 to TRBJ2-7; TRBD2 agrees at 9 bases. CDR1 and CDR2 (germline): KGHSH, LQKENI. The junction had 4 bases not matched to a gene; V was cut back by 4 bases and J by 0 bases. This CDR3 region has 15 residues. The CDR3 coding sequence is TGTGCCAGCTCACTAACTAGCGGGCCCTCCTACGAGCAGTACTTC. It yields the protein CASSLTSGPSYEQYF.

V gene TRBV13 combines with J gene TRBJ2-5, with 12 bases lining up with TRBD2. CDR3 size: 15 residues. The V gene end was trimmed by 5 bases and the J gene end by 5 bases; junction bases not matched to a gene: 6. Per germline, CDR1 PRHDT and CDR2 FYEKMQ (reference sequence). The CDR3 sequence: CASSGPTSGSETQYF. The CDR3 DNA reads as TGTGCCAGCAGCGGCCCGACTAGCGGGAGCGAGACCCAGTACTTC. The variable domain in full, completed from reference TRBV13 and TRBJ2-5, reads AAGVIQSPRHLIKEKRETATLKCYPIPRHDTVYWYQQGPGQDPQFLISFYEKMQSDKGSIPDRFSAQQFSDYHSELNMSSLELGDSALYFCASSGPTSGSETQYFGPGTRLLVL.

The rearrangement uses TRBV6-1 and TRBJ1-1, with no clear D. Germline V gene lookup returns CDR1 MNHNS and CDR2 SASEGT. The CDR3 has 14 amino acids. Trimming cost V 2 bases and J 1 base, with 8 bases left between them. The CDR3 DNA reads TGTGCCAGCAGTGAAAACGGGGAGAACACTGAAGCTTTCTTT. Its protein is CASSENGENTEAFF.

With respect to this clone: Compared with germline, one end of the junction differs, possibly owing to a read error. The V call is TRBV7-7, the J call TRBJ2-3, with a possible D match to TRBD2 (6 bases). Germline V gene lookup returns CDR1 SSHAT and CDR2 FNYEAQ (reference sequence). The CDR3 is made up of 15 amino acids. The CDR3 coding sequence is TGTGCTAGCAGCCCTGATGGGACTGCGTCAGATACGCAGTATTTT. This encodes CASSPDGTASDTQYF.

This rearrangement joins TRBV5-1 to TRBJ1-1; TRBD1 aligns across 9 bases. This CDR3 contains 21 residues. Per the germline V gene, CDR1 is SGHRS and CDR2 is YFSETQ. Trimming cost V 4 bases and J 0 bases; bases outside gene matches: 22. CDR3 sequence: CASSLRDREGMWGYMNTEAFF. The CDR3 DNA follows: TGCGCCAGCAGCCTGCGGGACAGGGAAGGAATGTGGGGTTATATGAACACTGAAGCTTTCTTT.

This clone has only a few counts. The rearrangement joins TRBV2 to TRBJ2-3, with D unclear. In germline, CDR1 is SNHLY, CDR2 FYNNEI. This CDR3 spans 11 amino acids. Deletions cut 3 bases from V and 5 bases from J, with 3 bases between. The CDR3 reads CASSERDTQYF. The CDR3 coding sequence is TGTGCCAGCAGTGAGAGAGATACGCAGTATTTT.

This chain connects TRBV4-1 to TRBJ2-3, with 7 nucleotides matching TRBD2. Germline V CDR1 and CDR2: MGHRA, YSYEKL. The CDR3 extends over 16 amino acids. The junction had 6 bases not matched to a gene; V was cut back by 0 bases and J by 3 bases. DNA for the CDR3: TGCGCCAGCAGCCAAGACGGGGGAGGGCAGACAGATACGCAGTATTTT. This gives the protein CASSQDGGGQTDTQYF.

This sequence joins TRBV6-5 and TRBJ2-2; 7 bases are a match to TRBD2. The CDR3 is made up of 14 amino acids. CDR1 is MNHEY, CDR2 SVGAGI, per germline. Trimming cost V 7 bases and J 7 bases; bases outside gene matches: 9. CDR3 amino acids: CASMGFGGGGELFF. CDR3 DNA: TGTGCCAGCATGGGGTTCGGCGGGGGCGGGGAGCTGTTTTTT.

DNA of the CDR3: TGTGCCAGCAGTTTATTCGGGGTTTCCGGGGAGCTGTTTTTT. As protein: CASSLFGVSGELFF. The gene calls are TRBV27 and TRBJ2-2; possible D gene TRBD2, 5 bases. V was trimmed by 1 base and J by 6 bases, leaving 9 bases between them. Per the germline V gene, CDR1 is MNHEY and CDR2 is SMNVEV (reference sequence). The CDR3 consists of 14 residues.

The chain carries TRBV4-1 and TRBJ2-1; possible D gene TRBD2, 6 bases. This CDR3 is 14 amino acids long. Trimming removed 1 base from V and 5 bases from J, with 9 bases in between. Germline CDR1 MGHRA, CDR2 YSYEKL. CDR3 sequence reads: CASSQVRGNNEQFF. CDR3 DNA sequence: TGCGCCAGCAGCCAAGTTCGCGGGAACAATGAGCAGTTCTTC.

This chain connects TRBV18 to TRBJ2-7; D possibly corresponds to TRBD2 (5 bases). Trimming pared 3 bases from V and 6 bases from J, leaving 21 bases between. Germline V gene lookup returns CDR1 KGHSH and CDR2 LQKENI. The length of the CDR3 is 16 residues. The DNA for the CDR3 is TGTGCCAGCTCACCCAATGTCGGGATCGGGGTAACCGAGCAGTACTTC. Its translation is CASSPNVGIGVTEQYF.

This clone has just one count. Other DNA sequences in this sample translate to the same CDR3. This chain links TRBV18 with TRBJ1-1; possibly TRBD1 for D (6 bases). Trimming stripped 4 bases from V and 0 bases from J, with 9 bases between. Germline CDR1 reads KGHSH; CDR2 reads LQKENI. This CDR3 is 14 amino acids long. The DNA of the CDR3 is TGTGCCAGCTCACGCGACAGGTTGAACACTGAAGCTTTCTTT. Encoded protein: CASSRDRLNTEAFF.

The CDR3 is CASSLVTSGRGEQFF. CDR3 nucleotide sequence: TGTGCCAGCAGCTTAGTAACTAGCGGGAGGGGTGAGCAGTTCTTC. The chain carries TRBV7-9 and TRBJ2-1, with 13 bases that match TRBD2. The CDR3 is made up of 15 amino acids. CDR1 SEHNR and CDR2 FQNEAQ come from the germline V gene (reference sequence). V shed 1 base and J 9 bases; nucleotides not matched to a gene: 3.

V usage is TRBV28 and J usage is TRBJ1-1, with unresolved D. CDR3 length equals 13 residues. V was cut by 2 bases and J by 0 bases, with 4 bases left in between. Germline CDR1 reads MDHEN; CDR2 reads SYDVKM. CDR3 sequence reads: CASSLGLNTEAFF. CDR3 coding DNA: TGTGCCAGCAGTTTAGGGCTGAACACTGAAGCTTTCTTT.

The genes are TRBV9 and TRBJ2-2, with D tentatively TRBD1 (6 bases). V dropped 3 bases and J dropped 2 bases, with 14 bases sitting between them. The length of the CDR3 is 16 residues. Germline values: CDR1 SGDLS, CDR2 YYNGEE. The CDR3 bases are TGTGCCAGCAGCGCAACAGGGAGCCCAAACACCGGGGAGCTGTTTTTT. It yields the protein CASSATGSPNTGELFF.

The CDR3 loop is CASRSGRGYTGELFF. CDR3 nucleotide sequence: TGTGCCAGTCGGAGCGGGAGGGGGTACACCGGGGAGCTGTTTTTT. V gene TRBV19 combines with J gene TRBJ2-2; 10 nucleotides agree with TRBD2. J gave up 3 bases and V 8 bases, and 6 bases lay outside the gene matches. The CDR3 extends over 15 amino acids. The germline CDR1 and CDR2 sequences are LNHDA and SQIVND (reference sequence). Drawing the rest from reference TRBV19 and TRBJ2-2, the complete variable domain is DGGITQSPKYLFRKEGQNVTLSCEQNLNHDAMYWYRQDPGQGLRLIYYSQIVNDFQKGDIAEGYSVSREKKESFPLTVTSAQKNPTAFYLCASRSGRGYTGELFFGEGSRLTVL.

The CDR3 bases are TGCGCCAGCAGCATTAGCGGGTCGGCAAACAATGAGCAGTTCTTC. It specifies CASSISGSANNEQFF. The genes are TRBV5-1 and TRBJ2-1; TRBD2 matches at 7 bases. CDR3 length equals 15 residues. V gave up 4 bases and J gave up 5 bases; unmatched junction bases: 9. CDR1 and CDR2 (germline): SGHRS, YFSETQ.

This clone has more than one count but fewer than ten. The chain has TRBV6-1 and TRBJ2-5; no firm D call. V was cut by 8 bases and J by 1 base, with 14 bases left in between. Germline lookup yields CDR1 MNHNS and CDR2 SASEGT. This CDR3 is built from 14 residues. Here the CDR3 reads CASRFPRVQETQYF. The CDR3 coding sequence is TGTGCCAGCCGGTTCCCCCGGGTCCAAGAGACCCAGTACTTC.

CDR3 region: CASSLLGGNPVQETQYF. The CDR3 nucleotides read TGCGCCAGCAGCTTGCTTGGCGGGAACCCGGTCCAAGAGACCCAGTACTTC. The V gene is TRBV5-1, the J gene TRBJ2-5; TRBD2 is a possible D gene (6 bases). In germline, CDR1 is SGHRS, CDR2 YFSETQ. Trimming cost V 1 base and J 1 base, with 17 bases left between them. The CDR3 has 17 amino acids. Complete variable domain (other parts from reference TRBV5-1 and TRBJ2-5): KAGVTQTPRYLIKTRGQQVTLSCSPISGHRSVSWYQQTPGQGLQFLFEYFSETQRNKGNFPGRFSGRQFSNSRSEMNVSTLELGDSALYLCASSLLGGNPVQETQYFGPGTRLLVL.

This rearrangement joins TRBV6-5 to TRBJ2-7; tentatively, D is TRBD2 (5 bases). The CDR3 is 14 residues long. The germline gives CDR1 MNHEY, CDR2 SVGAGI. The V end lost 3 bases, the J end lost 1 base, and 10 bases lay between the germline ends. CDR3 sequence reads: CASSYDYQSYEQYF. CDR3 coding DNA: TGTGCCAGCAGTTATGACTATCAATCCTACGAGCAGTACTTC.

This rearrangement joins TRBV27 to TRBJ2-7; 7 nucleotides agree with TRBD1. J was trimmed by 2 bases and V by 8 bases; bases with no gene match: 24. CDR1 MNHEY and CDR2 SMNVEV come from the germline V gene (reference sequence). This CDR3 has 19 amino acids. The CDR3 region has the DNA TGTGCCAGCTGTAAAATACGACAGGGCCAAAGGGGAATTACCTACGAGCAGTACTTC. Translation gives CASCKIRQGQRGITYEQYF.

The DNA for the CDR3 is TGTGCCAGCAGTGGGAGGGTGGGGGCGGCGAACACTGAAGCTTTCTTT. Protein sequence: CASSGRVGAANTEAFF. The chain is built from TRBV28 and TRBJ1-1, with D tentatively TRBD1 (6 bases). The germline CDR1 and CDR2 sequences are MDHEN and SYDVKM. CDR3 length: 16 residues. The V end was cut by 5 bases, the J end by 1 base, with 17 bases between.

The chain employs TRBV7-9 and TRBJ2-2; 9 nucleotides align to TRBD2. CDR3 length equals 19 residues. With V trimmed by 1 base and J by 1 base, 10 bases remained unmatched. CDR1 is SEHNR, CDR2 FQNEAQ, per germline (reference sequence). The CDR3 is CASSLVPSGTYKNTGELFF. Here the CDR3 DNA reads TGTGCCAGCAGCTTAGTGCCTAGCGGGACTTATAAGAACACCGGGGAGCTGTTTTTT.

V usage is TRBV15 and J usage is TRBJ2-1; TRBD2 aligns across 8 bases. Unmatched junction bases numbered 5, after V lost 1 base and J lost 0 bases. The CDR3 loop spans 17 amino acids. Germline CDR1 LNHNV, CDR2 YYDKDF (reference sequence). CDR3 protein: CATSRAVTSGSYNEQFF. CDR3 in DNA: TGTGCCACCAGCAGAGCCGTCACTAGCGGCTCCTACAATGAGCAGTTCTTC. The whole variable domain, filled in from reference TRBV15 and TRBJ2-1, reads DAMVIQNPRYQVTQFGKPVTLSCSQTLNHNVMYWYQQKSSQAPKLLFHYYDKDFNNEADTPDNFQSRRPNTSFCFLDIRSPGLGDTAMYLCATSRAVTSGSYNEQFFGPGTRLTVL.

The rearrangement links TRBV7-9 to TRBJ1-2; perhaps TRBD1 as D (6 bases). The V end lost 1 base, the J end lost 4 bases, and 10 bases lay between the germline ends. The CDR3 runs to 14 residues. The germline V gene has CDR1 SEHNR and CDR2 FQNEAQ (reference sequence). CDR3 loop: CASSLGSQGYGYTF. CDR3 coding DNA: TGTGCCAGCAGCTTAGGGTCACAGGGCTATGGCTACACCTTC.

This clone was counted once. The V gene is TRBV5-4, the J gene TRBJ1-1; D perhaps matches TRBD1 (6 bases). Germline V gene lookup returns CDR1 SGHNT and CDR2 YYREEE (reference sequence). The CDR3 runs to 15 residues. V was shortened by 2 bases and J by 1 base, with 12 bases between the two germline ends. CDR3 amino acids: CASSFLTGPNTEAFF. CDR3 coding DNA: TGTGCCAGCAGCTTTCTAACAGGGCCGAACACTGAAGCTTTCTTT.

This chain uses TRBV11-2 with TRBJ2-3, with D maybe TRBD2 (6 bases). Per germline, CDR1 SGHAT and CDR2 FQNNGV. V was trimmed by 7 bases and J by 3 bases, leaving 17 bases between them. The CDR3 is 15 amino acids. CDR3 residues: CASIPRRGATDTQYF. The CDR3 nucleotides are TGTGCCAGCATCCCCAGGAGGGGAGCTACAGATACGCAGTATTTT.

This rearrangement joins TRBV2 to TRBJ1-4, with D possibly matching TRBD1 (6 bases). In germline, CDR1 is SNHLY, CDR2 FYNNEI. The CDR3 is made up of 14 amino acids. Trimming left V 2 bases short and J 8 bases short, with 12 bases between. The CDR3 here is CASSEYTGREKLFF. As DNA, the CDR3 is TGTGCCAGCAGTGAATACACAGGGCGGGAAAAACTGTTTTTT.

The gene calls are TRBV5-4 and TRBJ2-1; TRBD2 aligns across 7 bases. Trimming at V came to 4 bases and at J to 5 bases, leaving 9 bases not matched to a gene. CDR3 length: 15 residues. Per germline, CDR1 SGHNT and CDR2 YYREEE (reference sequence). DNA for the CDR3: TGTGCCAGCAGCCCCCCCCCTAGCGGCAACAATGAGCAGTTCTTC. Translated, it gives CASSPPPSGNNEQFF.